The text below deals with one T cell receptor beta chain. What it binds is not known. Germline is not matched at one junction end, which may reflect a read error. Three rounds of nested PCR, following a modified ARM-PCR protocol, produced the TCRbeta library. One entry per CDR3 protein, called by TCRdb with MiXCR from the multiplex PCR reads. The table has approximately 79,000 distinct CDR3 sequences, more than 60% seen once. This sample is part of a study of tumor and adjacent non-tumor tissue in lung cancer. Whole-study context: Histology: about 13 adenocarcinoma, a couple of squamous cell carcinoma, 1 small cell lung cancer. Aged roughly 31 to 80 years, patients included fewer than 11 men and roughly 5 women with stage I to III disease. Study conclusions and caveats: Significantly higher TCR diversity was found in tumor than normal lung.

No cell sorting was done before RNA was extracted from the tissue. The sample consisted of lung tumor tissue. This TCR was sampled from a man between 65 and 85 years old with non-small cell lung cancer.

CDR3 in amino acids: CAISLGQGVYEQYF. The CDR3 region has the DNA TGTGCCATCAGCTTGGGACAGGGTGTTTACGAGCAGTACTTC. V and J are TRBV7-9 and TRBJ2-7; 9 positions match TRBD1. The CDR3 covers 14 residues. Germline V lookup: CDR1 SEHNR, CDR2 FQNEAQ (reference sequence).